Below, one TCR beta chain is given with its context. Its antigen is unknown. Profiled with immunoSEQ multiplex PCR; TCRdb holds only in-frame clones, not every one. The data contain over 5,000 clones, about two thirds of them singletons. The data are from a study of CD8 T cell repertoires and HIV-1 epitope variants. Study at large: Each of Twenty-five Gag and Nef epitope peptides stimulated a separate culture.

Per the germline V gene, CDR1 is SEHNR and CDR2 is FQNEAQ (reference sequence). The CDR3 contains 13 residues. Trimming took 5 bases from V and 3 from J, leaving 11 bases between them. Sequences were obtained from cultured CD8+ T cells derived from PBMCs. V gene TRBV7-9 combines with J gene TRBJ2-7; D remains unclear. The receptor was isolated from a male donor with HIV. This chain's CDR3 is CASSPNRIYEQYF. For the CDR3, the DNA is TGTGCCAGCAGCCCTAACAGAATCTACGAGCAGTACTTC. The whole variable domain, remainder taken from reference TRBV7-9 and TRBJ2-7, is DTGVSQNPRHKITKRGQNVTFRCDPISEHNRLYWYRQTLGQGPEFLTYFQNEAQLEKSRLLSDRFSAERPKGSFSTLEIQRTEQGDSAMYLCASSPNRIYEQYFGPGTRLTVT.